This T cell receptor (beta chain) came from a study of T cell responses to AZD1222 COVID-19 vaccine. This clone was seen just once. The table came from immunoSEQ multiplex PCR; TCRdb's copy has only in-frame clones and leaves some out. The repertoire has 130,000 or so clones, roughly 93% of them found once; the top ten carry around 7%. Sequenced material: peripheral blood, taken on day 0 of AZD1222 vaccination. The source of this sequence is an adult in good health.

The CDR3: CASSSGLAGGGGYEQYF. DNA for the CDR3: TGTGCCAGTAGCTCGGGACTAGCGGGAGGCGGTGGGTACGAGCAGTACTTC. V is TRBV19 and J is TRBJ2-7; 15 bases line up with TRBD2. The CDR3 consists of 17 residues. Losses at the gene ends were 6 bases for V and 4 bases for J; bases not matched to a gene: 10. CDR1 LNHDA and CDR2 SQIVND come from the germline V gene (reference sequence).